The present TCR beta chain was sequenced within a study of cytomegalovirus exposure and HLA in healthy donors. The germline gives CDR1 LNHNV, CDR2 YYDKDF (reference sequence). The CDR3 is 17 amino acids. V lost 0 bases and J lost 1; bases outside the gene matches: 9. The PCR was carried out with 60 Vbeta primers and 13 Jbeta primers. The repertoire was sequenced with immunoSEQ multiplex PCR; TCRdb's copy has only in-frame clones and lacks some. This table holds around 150,000 clones, 60% to 85% found once. This clone was observed a few times. This TCR derives from a male donor in good health and CMV-seronegative. Sequences were obtained from PBMCs. The chain couples TRBV15 to TRBJ2-7; 7 nucleotides align to TRBD1. The CDR3 protein is CATSREPIGTASYEQYF. DNA of the CDR3: TGTGCCACCAGCAGAGAGCCTATCGGGACAGCTTCCTACGAGCAGTACTTC.